This T cell receptor beta chain was sequenced in a study of radiotherapy plus CTLA-4 blockade in lung cancer. TCRdb keeps only in-frame clones here, not all; method: immunoSEQ multiplex PCR. The table lists roughly 100,000 clones, approximately 85% of them singletons, with roughly 3.5% in the top ten. This CDR3 contains 13 residues. The V end was cut by 6 bases, the J end by 7 bases, with 15 bases between. Germline V lookup: CDR1 SNHLY, CDR2 FYNNEI. J is TRBJ1-2 and V is TRBV2, with TRBD1 as a possible D gene (5 bases). This specimen was peripheral blood, taken from a patient treated with radiotherapy plus ipilimumab. This receptor was obtained from a human donor with non-small cell lung cancer who had a partial response to radiotherapy plus ipilimumab. The CDR3 DNA reads TGTGCCAGCAGACGAGGGGAGGGACGTGGCTACACCTTC. It is translated as CASRRGEGRGYTF.